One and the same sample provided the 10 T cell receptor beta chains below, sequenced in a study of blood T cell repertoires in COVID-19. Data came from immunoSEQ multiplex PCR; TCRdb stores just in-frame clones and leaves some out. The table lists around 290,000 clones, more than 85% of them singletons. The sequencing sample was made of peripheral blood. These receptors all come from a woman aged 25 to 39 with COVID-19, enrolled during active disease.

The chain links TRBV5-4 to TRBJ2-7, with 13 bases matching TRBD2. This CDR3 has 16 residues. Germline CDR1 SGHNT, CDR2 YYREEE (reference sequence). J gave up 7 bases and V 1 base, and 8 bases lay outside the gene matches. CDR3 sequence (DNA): TGTGCCAGCAGCTTGCTGGGACTAGCGGGATCGGTTGAGCAGTACTTC. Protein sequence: CASSLLGLAGSVEQYF. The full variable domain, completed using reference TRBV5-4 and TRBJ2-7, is ETGVTQSPTHLIKTRGQQVTLRCSSQSGHNTVSWYQQALGQGPQFIFQYYREEENGRGNFPPRFSGLQFPNYSSELNVNALELDDSALYLCASSLLGLAGSVEQYFGPGTRLTVT.

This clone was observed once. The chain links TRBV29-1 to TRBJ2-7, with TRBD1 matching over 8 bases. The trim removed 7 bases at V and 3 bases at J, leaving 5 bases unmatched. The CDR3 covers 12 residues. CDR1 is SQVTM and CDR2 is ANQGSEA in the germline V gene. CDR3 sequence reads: CSAVQGGYEQYF. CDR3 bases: TGCAGCGCCGTACAGGGGGGCTACGAGCAGTACTTC.

The CDR3 bases are TGTGCCATCAGTGAGGGGACAGGGAGCTATGGCTACACCTTC. Encoded protein: CAISEGTGSYGYTF. This sequence joins TRBV10-3 and TRBJ1-2; TRBD1 agrees at 9 bases. The germline V gene has CDR1 ENHRY and CDR2 SYGVKD. The CDR3 runs to 14 residues. J was trimmed by 4 bases and V by 2 bases; bases with no gene match: 2.

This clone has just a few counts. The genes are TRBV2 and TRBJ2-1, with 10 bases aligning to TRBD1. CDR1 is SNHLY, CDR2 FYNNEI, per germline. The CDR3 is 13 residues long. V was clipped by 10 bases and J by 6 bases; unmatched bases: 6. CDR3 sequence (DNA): TGTGCCACACAGGACAGGGGGTTCAATGAGCAGTTCTTC. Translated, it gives CATQDRGFNEQFF.

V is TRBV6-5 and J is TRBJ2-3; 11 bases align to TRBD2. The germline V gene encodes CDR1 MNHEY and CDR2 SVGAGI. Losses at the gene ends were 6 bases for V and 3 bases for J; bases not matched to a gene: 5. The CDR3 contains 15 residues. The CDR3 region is CASRLAGEGTDTQYF. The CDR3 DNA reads TGTGCCAGCAGACTAGCGGGAGAAGGGACAGATACGCAGTATTTT.

The CDR3: CAIGIFVPGQTSGNTIYF. DNA of the CDR3: TGTGCCATCGGCATCTTCGTTCCGGGACAAACCTCTGGAAACACCATATATTTT. The gene calls are TRBV10-3 and TRBJ1-3, with D maybe TRBD1 (6 bases). The CDR3 extends over 18 amino acids. The germline V gene encodes CDR1 ENHRY and CDR2 SYGVKD. V was trimmed by 8 bases and J by 0 bases, leaving 23 bases between them.

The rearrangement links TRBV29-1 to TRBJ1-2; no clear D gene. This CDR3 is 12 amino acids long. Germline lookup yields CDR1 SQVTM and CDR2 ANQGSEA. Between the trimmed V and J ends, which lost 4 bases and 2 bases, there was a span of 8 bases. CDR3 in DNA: TGCAGCGTTGCTAACGAAAACTATGGCTACACCTTC. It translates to CSVANENYGYTF.

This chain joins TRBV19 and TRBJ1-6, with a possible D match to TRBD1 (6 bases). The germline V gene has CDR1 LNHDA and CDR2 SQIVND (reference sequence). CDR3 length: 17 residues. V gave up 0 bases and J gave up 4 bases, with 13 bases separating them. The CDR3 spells CASSIDGGGKYNSPLHF. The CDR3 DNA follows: TGTGCCAGTAGTATAGATGGCGGGGGCAAATATAATTCACCCCTCCACTTT.

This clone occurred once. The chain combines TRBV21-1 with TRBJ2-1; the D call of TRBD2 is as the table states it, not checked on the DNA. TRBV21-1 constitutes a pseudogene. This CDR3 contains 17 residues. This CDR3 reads CASSKSSGGRGYNEQFF. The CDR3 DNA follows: TGTGCCAGCAGCAAAAGCTCTGGCGGGAGGGGGTACAATGAGCAGTTCTTC.

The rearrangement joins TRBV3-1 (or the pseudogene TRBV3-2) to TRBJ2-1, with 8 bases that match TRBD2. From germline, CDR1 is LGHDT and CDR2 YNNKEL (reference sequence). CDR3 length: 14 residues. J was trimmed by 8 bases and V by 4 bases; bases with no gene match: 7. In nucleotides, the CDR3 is TGTGCCAGCAGCCGCAGCGGGAGTTTCCATGAGCAGTTCTTC. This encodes CASSRSGSFHEQFF.